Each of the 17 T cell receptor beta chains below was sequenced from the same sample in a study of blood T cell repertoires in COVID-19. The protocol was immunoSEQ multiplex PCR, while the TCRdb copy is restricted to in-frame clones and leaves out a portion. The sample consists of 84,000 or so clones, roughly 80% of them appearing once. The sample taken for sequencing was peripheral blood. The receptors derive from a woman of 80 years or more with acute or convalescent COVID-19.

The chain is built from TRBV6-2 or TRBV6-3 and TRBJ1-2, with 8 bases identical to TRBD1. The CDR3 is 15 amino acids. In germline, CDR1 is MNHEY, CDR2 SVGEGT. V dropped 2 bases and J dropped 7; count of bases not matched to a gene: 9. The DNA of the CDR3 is TGTGCCAGCAGTTACCCGCGGACAGGGAATGGTGGCTACACCTTC. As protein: CASSYPRTGNGGYTF.

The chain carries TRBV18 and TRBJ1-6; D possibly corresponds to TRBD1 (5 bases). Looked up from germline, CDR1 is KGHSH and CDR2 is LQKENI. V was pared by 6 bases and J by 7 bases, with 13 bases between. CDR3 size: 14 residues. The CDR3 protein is CASSPGGNNSPLHF. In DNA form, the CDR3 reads TGTGCCAGCTCCCCGGGGGGGAACAATTCACCCCTCCACTTT.

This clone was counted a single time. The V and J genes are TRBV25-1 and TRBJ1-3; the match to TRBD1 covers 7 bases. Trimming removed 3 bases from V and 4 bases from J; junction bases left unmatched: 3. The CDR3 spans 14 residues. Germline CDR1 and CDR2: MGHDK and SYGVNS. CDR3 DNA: TGTGCCAGCAGTGACCCGGGACAGGGAAACACCATATATTTT. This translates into CASSDPGQGNTIYF.

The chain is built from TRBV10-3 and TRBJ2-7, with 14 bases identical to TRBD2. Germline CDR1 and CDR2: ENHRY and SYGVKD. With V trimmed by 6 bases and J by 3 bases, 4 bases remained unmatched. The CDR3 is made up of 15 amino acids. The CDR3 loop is CAIRGLAGGSYEQYF. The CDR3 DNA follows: TGTGCCATCAGAGGACTAGCGGGGGGCAGCTACGAGCAGTACTTC.

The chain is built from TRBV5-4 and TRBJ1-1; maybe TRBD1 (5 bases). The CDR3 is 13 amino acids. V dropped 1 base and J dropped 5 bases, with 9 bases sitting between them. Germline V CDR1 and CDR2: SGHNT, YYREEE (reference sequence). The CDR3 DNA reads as TGTGCCAGCAGCTTGTGGGGGGGGACTGAAGCTTTCTTT. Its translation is CASSLWGGTEAFF.

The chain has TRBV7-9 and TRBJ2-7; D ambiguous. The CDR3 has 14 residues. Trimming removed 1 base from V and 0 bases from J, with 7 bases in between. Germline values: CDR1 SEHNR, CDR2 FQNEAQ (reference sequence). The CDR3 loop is CASSLGLPSYEQYF. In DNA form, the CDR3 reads TGTGCCAGCAGCTTAGGACTCCCCTCCTACGAGCAGTACTTC. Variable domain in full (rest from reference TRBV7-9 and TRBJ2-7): DTGVSQNPRHKITKRGQNVTFRCDPISEHNRLYWYRQTLGQGPEFLTYFQNEAQLEKSRLLSDRFSAERPKGSFSTLEIQRTEQGDSAMYLCASSLGLPSYEQYFGPGTRLTVT.

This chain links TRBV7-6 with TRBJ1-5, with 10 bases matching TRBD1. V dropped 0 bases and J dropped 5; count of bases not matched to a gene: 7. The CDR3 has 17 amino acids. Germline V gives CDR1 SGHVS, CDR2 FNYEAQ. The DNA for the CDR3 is TGTGCCAGCAGCTTAGCCCGAGCGGGACAGGGGCATCAGCCCCAGCATTTT. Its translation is CASSLARAGQGHQPQHF.

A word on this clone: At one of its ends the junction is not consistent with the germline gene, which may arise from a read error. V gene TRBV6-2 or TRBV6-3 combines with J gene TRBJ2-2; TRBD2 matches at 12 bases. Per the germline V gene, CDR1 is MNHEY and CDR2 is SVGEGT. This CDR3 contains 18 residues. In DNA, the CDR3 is TGTGCCAGCAGTCCCCGACTAGCGGGGGTTCAGGGTACCGGGGAGTTGTTTTTT. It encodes CASSPRLAGVQGTGELFF.

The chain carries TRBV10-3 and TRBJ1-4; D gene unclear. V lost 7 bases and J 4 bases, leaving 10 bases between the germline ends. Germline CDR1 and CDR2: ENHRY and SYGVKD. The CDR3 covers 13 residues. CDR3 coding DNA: TGTGCCATCACGTCTACCCTTAATGAAAAACTGTTTTTT. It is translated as CAITSTLNEKLFF.

CDR3 sequence: CASSPGGAGGASTDTQYF. The CDR3 region has the DNA TGTGCCAGCAGCCCCGGCGGAGCGGGGGGGGCTAGCACAGATACGCAGTATTTT. The chain uses TRBV7-9 and TRBJ2-3; 10 nucleotides match TRBD2. Trimming at V came to 5 bases and at J to 0 bases, leaving 11 bases not matched to a gene. The CDR3 consists of 18 residues. Germline CDR1 and CDR2: SEHNR and FQNEAQ (reference sequence).

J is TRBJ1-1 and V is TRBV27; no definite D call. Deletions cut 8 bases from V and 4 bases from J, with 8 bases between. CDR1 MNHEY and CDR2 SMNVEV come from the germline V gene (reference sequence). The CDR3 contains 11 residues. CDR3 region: CASSRGTEAFF. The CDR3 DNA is TGTGCCAGCTCTCGGGGCACTGAAGCTTTCTTT.

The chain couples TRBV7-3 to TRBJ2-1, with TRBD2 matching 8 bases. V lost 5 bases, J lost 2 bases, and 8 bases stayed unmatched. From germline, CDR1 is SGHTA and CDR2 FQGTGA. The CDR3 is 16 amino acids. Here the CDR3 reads CASSRTGGDPYNEQFF. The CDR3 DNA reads TGTGCCAGCAGCCGGACCGGGGGGGACCCCTACAATGAGCAGTTCTTC.

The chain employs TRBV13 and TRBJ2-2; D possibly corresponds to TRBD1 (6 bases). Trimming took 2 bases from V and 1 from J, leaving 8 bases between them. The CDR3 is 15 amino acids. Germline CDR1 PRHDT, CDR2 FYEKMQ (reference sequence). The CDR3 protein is CASSLQGQNTGELFF. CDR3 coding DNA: TGTGCCAGCAGCTTACAGGGGCAGAACACCGGGGAGCTGTTTTTT.

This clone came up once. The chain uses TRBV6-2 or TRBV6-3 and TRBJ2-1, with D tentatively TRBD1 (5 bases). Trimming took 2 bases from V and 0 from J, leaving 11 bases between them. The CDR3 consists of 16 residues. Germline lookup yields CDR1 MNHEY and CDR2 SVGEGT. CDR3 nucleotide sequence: TGTGCCAGCAGTTACGGGGCTTTAAGCTCCTACAATGAGCAGTTCTTC. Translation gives CASSYGALSSYNEQFF.

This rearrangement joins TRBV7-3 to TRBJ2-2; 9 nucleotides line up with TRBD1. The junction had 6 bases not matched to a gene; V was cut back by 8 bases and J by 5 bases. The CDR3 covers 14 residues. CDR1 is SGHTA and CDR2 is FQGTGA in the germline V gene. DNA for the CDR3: TGTGCCAGCGATCCGGGACAGGGAACCGGGGAGCTGTTTTTT. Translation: CASDPGQGTGELFF.

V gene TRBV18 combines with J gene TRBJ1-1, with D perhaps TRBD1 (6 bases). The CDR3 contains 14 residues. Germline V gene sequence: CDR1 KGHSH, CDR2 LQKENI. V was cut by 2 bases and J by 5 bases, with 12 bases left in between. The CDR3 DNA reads TGTGCCAGCTCACCATCTACGAGGGGGACTGAAGCTTTCTTT. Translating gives CASSPSTRGTEAFF.

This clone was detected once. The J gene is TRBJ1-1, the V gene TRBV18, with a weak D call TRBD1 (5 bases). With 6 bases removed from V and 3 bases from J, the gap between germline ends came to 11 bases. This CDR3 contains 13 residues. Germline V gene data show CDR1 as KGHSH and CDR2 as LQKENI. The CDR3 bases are TGTGCCAGCTCGCCTATCAGGGACACTGAAGCTTTCTTT. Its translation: CASSPIRDTEAFF.